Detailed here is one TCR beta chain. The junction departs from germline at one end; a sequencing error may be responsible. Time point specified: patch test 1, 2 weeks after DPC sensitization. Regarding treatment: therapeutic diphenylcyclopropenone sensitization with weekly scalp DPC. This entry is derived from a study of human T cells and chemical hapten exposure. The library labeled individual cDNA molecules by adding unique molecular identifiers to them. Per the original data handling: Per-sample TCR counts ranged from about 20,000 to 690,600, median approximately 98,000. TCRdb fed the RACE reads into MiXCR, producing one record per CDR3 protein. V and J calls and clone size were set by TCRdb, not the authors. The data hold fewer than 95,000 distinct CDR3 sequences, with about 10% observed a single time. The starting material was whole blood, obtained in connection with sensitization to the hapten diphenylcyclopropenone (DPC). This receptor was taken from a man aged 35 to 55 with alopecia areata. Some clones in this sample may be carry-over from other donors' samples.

CDR3 protein: CASSTLAGGDQETQYF. For the CDR3, the DNA is TGTGCTAGCAGCACCCTAGCGGGAGGAGACCAAGAGACCCAGTACTTC. This chain links TRBV7-7 with TRBJ2-5, with 11 positions matching TRBD2. Germline CDR1 and CDR2: SSHAT and FNYEAQ (reference sequence). The CDR3 sequence is 16 residues long.